These T cell receptor beta chains were read from a single sample in a study of cytomegalovirus exposure and HLA in healthy donors. Produced via immunoSEQ multiplex PCR; TCRdb's table is partial and in-frame only. The sample shows approximately 190,000 clones, 75% to 90% of them seen only once. The sequenced material came from PBMCs. These TCRs come from a woman aged 45-60 years in good health and CMV-seropositive. CDR3s include the opening cysteine and the closing phenylalanine or tryptophan. A D gene is named only where the DNA matches it firmly.

D: .
V: TRBV29-1
J: TRBJ2-1
CDR3: CSVGTEVYNEQFF
DNA: TGCAGCGTTGGGACAGAAGTTTACAATGAGCAGTTCTTC

D: TRBD2
V: TRBV6-4
J: TRBJ2-3
CDR3: CASSASSGSTDTQYF
DNA: TGTGCCAGCAGTGCCTCGAGCGGGAGTACAGATACGCAGTATTTT

D: .
V: TRBV4-2
J: TRBJ2-1
CDR3: CASSQDPAESSYNEQFF
DNA: TGTGCCAGCAGCCAAGATCCAGCGGAGAGCTCCTACAATGAGCAGTTCTTC

D: TRBD1
V: TRBV18
J: TRBJ2-2
CDR3: CASTGGANTGELFF
DNA: TGTGCCAGTACAGGGGGCGCGAACACCGGGGAGCTGTTTTTT

D: .
V: TRBV5-1
J: TRBJ2-1
CDR3: CASSLGPGGINEQFF
DNA: TGCGCCAGCAGCTTGGGTCCAGGGGGGATCAATGAGCAGTTCTTC

D: TRBD1
V: TRBV5-5
J: TRBJ1-4
CDR3: CASSLRTGVEKLFF
DNA: TGTGCCAGCAGCTTGAGGACAGGGGTTGAAAAACTGTTTTTT

D: .
V: TRBV7-2
J: TRBJ2-1
CDR3: CASSLAVAPAYNEQFF
DNA: TGTGCCAGCAGCTTAGCCGTAGCCCCCGCTTACAATGAGCAGTTCTTC

D: TRBD1
V: TRBV7-9
J: TRBJ2-2
CDR3: CASSLGQGNTGELFF
DNA: TGTGCCAGCAGCTTGGGACAGGGCAACACCGGGGAGCTGTTTTTT

D: .
V: TRBV20-1
J: TRBJ2-1
CDR3: CSARPKSEQFF
DNA: TGCAGTGCTAGACCCAAGAGTGAGCAGTTCTTC

D: .
V: TRBV6-1
J: TRBJ1-4
CDR3: CASSEAGGKLFF
DNA: TGTGCCAGCAGTGAAGCTGGGGGGAAACTGTTTTTT

D: TRBD1
V: TRBV5-5
J: TRBJ2-3
CDR3: CASSRGTGWSTDTQYF
DNA: TGTGCCAGCAGCCGCGGGACAGGGTGGTCCACAGATACGCAGTATTTT

D: TRBD2
V: TRBV5-1
J: TRBJ2-5
CDR3: CASSLGVAGKETQYF
DNA: TGCGCCAGCAGCTTGGGGGTAGCGGGGAAAGAGACCCAGTACTTC

D: TRBD1
V: TRBV5-6
J: TRBJ2-7
CDR3: CASSFGTGVHEQYF
DNA: TGTGCCAGCAGCTTTGGGACAGGGGTCCACGAGCAGTACTTC